The present T cell receptor beta chain was sequenced within a study of T cell responses to AZD1222 COVID-19 vaccine. Findings and caveats of the study: Donors in the cohort were predominantly white British and more often female, and clonal diversity was possibly underestimated. AZD1222 recipients seropositive at baseline numbered only 5 to 7.

Produced via immunoSEQ multiplex PCR; TCRdb's table is partial and in-frame only. This sample has 150,000 to 200,000 clones, with 85% to 95% found just once. Remarks on this clone: Its antigen is currently unknown.

V lost 1 base to trimming and J lost 1 base; unmatched junction nucleotides: 4. Germline values: CDR1 KGHSH, CDR2 LQKENI. CDR3 length: 15 residues. The sequences come from peripheral blood, collected 28 days after the second AZD1222 dose. This chain joins TRBV18 and TRBJ2-7; TRBD1 aligns across 7 bases. The receptor's source is an adult who received the AZD1222 COVID-19 vaccine. The CDR3: CASSPRQGWSYEQYF. The CDR3 bases are TGTGCCAGCTCACCACGACAGGGATGGTCCTACGAGCAGTACTTC.